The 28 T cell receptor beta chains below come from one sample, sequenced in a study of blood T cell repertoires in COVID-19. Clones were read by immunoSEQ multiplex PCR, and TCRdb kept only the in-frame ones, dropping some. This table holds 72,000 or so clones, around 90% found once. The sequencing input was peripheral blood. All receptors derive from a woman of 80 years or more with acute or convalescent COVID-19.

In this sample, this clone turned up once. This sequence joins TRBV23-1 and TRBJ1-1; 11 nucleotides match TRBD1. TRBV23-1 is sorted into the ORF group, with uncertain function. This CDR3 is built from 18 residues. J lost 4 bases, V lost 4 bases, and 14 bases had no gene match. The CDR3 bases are TGCGCCAGCAGTCCCCCGCCGGGACAGGGGGACGGTGGCACTGAAGCTTTCTTT. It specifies CASSPPPGQGDGGTEAFF.

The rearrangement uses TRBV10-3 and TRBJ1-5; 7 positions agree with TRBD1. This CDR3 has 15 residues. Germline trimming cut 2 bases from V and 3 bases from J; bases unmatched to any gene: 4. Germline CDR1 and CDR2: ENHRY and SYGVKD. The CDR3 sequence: CAISEAGGVNQPQHF. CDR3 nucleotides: TGTGCCATCAGTGAGGCAGGGGGTGTCAATCAGCCCCAGCATTTT.

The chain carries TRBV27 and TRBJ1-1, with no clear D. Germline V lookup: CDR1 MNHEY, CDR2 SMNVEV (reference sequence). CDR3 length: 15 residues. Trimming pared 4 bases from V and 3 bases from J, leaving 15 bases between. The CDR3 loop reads CASSSSTLAHTEAFF. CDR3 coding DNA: TGTGCCAGCAGTTCGTCCACCTTGGCTCACACTGAAGCTTTCTTT.

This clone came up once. The CDR3 region is CASSLVVRGNEQFF. The DNA for the CDR3 is TGTGCCAGCAGCTTAGTGGTTAGGGGGAATGAGCAGTTCTTC. The chain carries TRBV11-2 and TRBJ2-1, with TRBD1 as a possible D gene (6 bases). CDR3 length: 14 residues. V dropped 1 base and J dropped 7 bases, with 11 bases sitting between them. The germline V gene encodes CDR1 SGHAT and CDR2 FQNNGV.

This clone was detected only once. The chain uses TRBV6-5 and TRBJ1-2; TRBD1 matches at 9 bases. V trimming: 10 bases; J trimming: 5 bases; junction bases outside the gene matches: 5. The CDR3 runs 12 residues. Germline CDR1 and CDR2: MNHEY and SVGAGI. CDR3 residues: CATPQGAYGYTF. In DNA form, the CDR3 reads TGTGCCACCCCACAGGGGGCTTATGGCTACACCTTC.

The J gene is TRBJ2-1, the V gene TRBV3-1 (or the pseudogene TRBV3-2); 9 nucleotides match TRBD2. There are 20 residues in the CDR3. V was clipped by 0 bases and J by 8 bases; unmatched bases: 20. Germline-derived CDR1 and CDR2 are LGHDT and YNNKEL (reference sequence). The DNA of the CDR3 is TGTGCCAGCAGCCAAGATCCTAGGGCAGGAGGTAGCGGGGGTCGCGATGAGCAGTTCTTC. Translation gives CASSQDPRAGGSGGRDEQFF.

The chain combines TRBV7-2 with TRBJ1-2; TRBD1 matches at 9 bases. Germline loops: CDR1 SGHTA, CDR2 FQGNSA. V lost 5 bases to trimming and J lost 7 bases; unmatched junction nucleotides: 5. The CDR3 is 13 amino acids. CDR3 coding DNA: TGTGCCAGCAGCAACAGGGGGCCGGGTGGCTACACCTTC. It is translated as CASSNRGPGGYTF.

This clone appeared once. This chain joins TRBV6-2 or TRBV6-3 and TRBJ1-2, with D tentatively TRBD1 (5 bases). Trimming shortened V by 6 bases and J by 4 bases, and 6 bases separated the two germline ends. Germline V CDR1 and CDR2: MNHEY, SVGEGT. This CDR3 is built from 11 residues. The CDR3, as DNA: TGTGCCAGCAGCGACAGCTATGGCTACACCTTC. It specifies CASSDSYGYTF.

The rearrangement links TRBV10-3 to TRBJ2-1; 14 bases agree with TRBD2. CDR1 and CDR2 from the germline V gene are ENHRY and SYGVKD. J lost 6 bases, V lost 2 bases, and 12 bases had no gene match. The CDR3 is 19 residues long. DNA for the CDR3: TGTGCCATCAGTGAGGGCATCCCGGGACTAGCGGGAGTCAGCAATGAGCAGTTCTTC. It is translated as CAISEGIPGLAGVSNEQFF.

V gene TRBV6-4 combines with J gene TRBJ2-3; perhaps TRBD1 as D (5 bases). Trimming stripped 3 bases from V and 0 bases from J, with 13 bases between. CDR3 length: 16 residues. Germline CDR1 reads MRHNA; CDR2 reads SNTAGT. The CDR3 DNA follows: TGTGCCAGCAGTGAATGGGCTGGACAAAGCACAGATACGCAGTATTTT. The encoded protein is CASSEWAGQSTDTQYF.

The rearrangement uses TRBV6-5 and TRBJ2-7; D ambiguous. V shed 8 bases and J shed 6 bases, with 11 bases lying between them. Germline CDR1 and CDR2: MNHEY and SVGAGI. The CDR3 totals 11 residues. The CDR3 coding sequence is TGTGCCAGCTTCATTGGCAGCGAGCAGTACTTC. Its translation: CASFIGSEQYF.

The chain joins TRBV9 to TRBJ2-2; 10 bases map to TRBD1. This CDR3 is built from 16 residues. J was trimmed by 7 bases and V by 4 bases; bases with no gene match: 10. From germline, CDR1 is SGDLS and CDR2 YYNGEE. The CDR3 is CASSPRTGGLIGELFF. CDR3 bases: TGTGCCAGCAGCCCCCGGACAGGGGGATTGATCGGGGAGCTGTTTTTT.

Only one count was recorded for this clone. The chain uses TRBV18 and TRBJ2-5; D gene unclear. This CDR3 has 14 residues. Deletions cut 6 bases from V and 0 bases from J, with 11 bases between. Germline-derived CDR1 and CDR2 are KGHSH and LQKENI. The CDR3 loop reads CASSPSLYQETQYF. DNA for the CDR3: TGTGCCAGCTCTCCCTCCTTGTACCAAGAGACCCAGTACTTC.

The CDR3 loop is CASAHQSLTYEQYF. Written as DNA, the CDR3 is TGTGCCAGCGCACACCAGTCCCTTACCTACGAGCAGTACTTC. This chain joins TRBV27 and TRBJ2-7; no firm D call. Trimming took off 8 bases at V and 2 bases at J, with 16 bases between the two ends. This CDR3 comprises 14 residues. The germline gives CDR1 MNHEY, CDR2 SMNVEV (reference sequence).

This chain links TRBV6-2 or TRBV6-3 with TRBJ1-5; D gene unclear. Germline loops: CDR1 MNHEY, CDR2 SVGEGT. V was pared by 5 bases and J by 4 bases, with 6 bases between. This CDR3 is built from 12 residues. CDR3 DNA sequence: TGTGCCAGCAGTGAGCAAAATCAGCCCCAGCATTTT. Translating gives CASSEQNQPQHF.

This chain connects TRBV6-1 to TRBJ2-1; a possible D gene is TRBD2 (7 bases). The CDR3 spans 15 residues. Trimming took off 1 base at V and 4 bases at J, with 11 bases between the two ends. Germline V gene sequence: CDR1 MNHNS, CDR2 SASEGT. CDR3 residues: CASSEDGGPYNEQFF. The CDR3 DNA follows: TGTGCCAGCAGTGAAGACGGGGGGCCTTACAATGAGCAGTTCTTC.

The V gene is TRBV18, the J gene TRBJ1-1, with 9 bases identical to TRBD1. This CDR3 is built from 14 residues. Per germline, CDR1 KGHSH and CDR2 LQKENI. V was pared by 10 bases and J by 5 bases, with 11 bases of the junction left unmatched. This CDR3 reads CATKPGQGRTEAFF. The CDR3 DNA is TGTGCCACCAAGCCGGGACAGGGAAGGACTGAAGCTTTCTTT. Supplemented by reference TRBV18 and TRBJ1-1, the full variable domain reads NAGVMQNPRHLVRRRGQEARLRCSPMKGHSHVYWYRQLPEEGLKFMVYLQKENIIDESGMPKERFSAEFPKEGPSILRIQQVVRGDSAAYFCATKPGQGRTEAFFGQGTRLTVV.

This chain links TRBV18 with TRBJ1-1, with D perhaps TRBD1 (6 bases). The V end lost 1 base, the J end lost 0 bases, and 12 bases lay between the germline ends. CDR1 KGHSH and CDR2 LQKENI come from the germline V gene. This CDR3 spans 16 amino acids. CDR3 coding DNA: TGTGCCAGCTCACCACGGCAGGGGAGCATGAACACTGAAGCTTTCTTT. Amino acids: CASSPRQGSMNTEAFF.

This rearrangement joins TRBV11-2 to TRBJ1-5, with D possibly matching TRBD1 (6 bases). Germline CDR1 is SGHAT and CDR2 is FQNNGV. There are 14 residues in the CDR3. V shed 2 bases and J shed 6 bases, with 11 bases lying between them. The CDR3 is CASSLTRGGQPQHF. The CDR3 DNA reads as TGTGCCAGCAGCTTAACCCGAGGGGGTCAGCCCCAGCATTTT.

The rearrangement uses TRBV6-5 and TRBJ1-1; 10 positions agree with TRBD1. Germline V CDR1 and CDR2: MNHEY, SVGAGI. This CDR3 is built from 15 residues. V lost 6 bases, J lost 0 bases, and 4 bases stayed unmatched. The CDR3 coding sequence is TGTGCCAGCAGGTTGGGACAGGGGATGAACACTGAAGCTTTCTTT. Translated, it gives CASRLGQGMNTEAFF.

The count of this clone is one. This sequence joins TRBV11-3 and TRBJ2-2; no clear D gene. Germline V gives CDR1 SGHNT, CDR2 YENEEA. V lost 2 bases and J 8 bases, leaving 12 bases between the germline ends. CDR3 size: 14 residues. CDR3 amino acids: CASSLSSWSGELFF. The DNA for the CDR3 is TGTGCCAGCAGCTTAAGCTCGTGGAGTGGGGAGCTGTTTTTT. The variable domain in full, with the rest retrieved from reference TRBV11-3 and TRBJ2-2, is EAGVVQSPRYKIIEKKQPVAFWCNPISGHNTLYWYLQNLGQGPELLIRYENEEAVDDSQLPKDRFSAERLKGVDSTLKIQPAELGDSAVYLCASSLSSWSGELFFGEGSRLTVL.

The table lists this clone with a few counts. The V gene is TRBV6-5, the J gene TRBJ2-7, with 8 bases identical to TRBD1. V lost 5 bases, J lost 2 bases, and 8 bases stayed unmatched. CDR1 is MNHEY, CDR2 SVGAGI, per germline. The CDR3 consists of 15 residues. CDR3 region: CASSLRDRFTYEQYF. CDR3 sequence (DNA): TGTGCCAGCAGTCTCCGGGACAGGTTTACCTACGAGCAGTACTTC.

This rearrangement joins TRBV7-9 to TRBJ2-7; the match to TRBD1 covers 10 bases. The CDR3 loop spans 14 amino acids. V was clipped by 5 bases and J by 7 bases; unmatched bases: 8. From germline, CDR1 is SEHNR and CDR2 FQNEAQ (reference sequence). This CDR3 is CASSNRDRGEEQYF. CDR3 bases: TGTGCCAGCAGCAACCGGGACAGGGGAGAGGAGCAGTACTTC.

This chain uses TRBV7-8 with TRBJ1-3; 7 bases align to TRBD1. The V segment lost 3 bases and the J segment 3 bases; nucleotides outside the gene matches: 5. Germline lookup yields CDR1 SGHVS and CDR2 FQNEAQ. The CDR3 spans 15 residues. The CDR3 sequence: CASSFPDRVGNTIYF. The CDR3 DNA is TGTGCCAGCAGCTTCCCCGACAGGGTTGGAAACACCATATATTTT.

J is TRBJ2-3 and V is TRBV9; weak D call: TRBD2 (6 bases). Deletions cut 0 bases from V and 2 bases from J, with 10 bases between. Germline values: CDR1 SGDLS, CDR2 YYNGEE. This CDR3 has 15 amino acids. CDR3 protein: CASSVGSGPTDTQYF. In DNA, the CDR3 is TGTGCCAGCAGCGTAGGTAGCGGACCCACAGATACGCAGTATTTT.

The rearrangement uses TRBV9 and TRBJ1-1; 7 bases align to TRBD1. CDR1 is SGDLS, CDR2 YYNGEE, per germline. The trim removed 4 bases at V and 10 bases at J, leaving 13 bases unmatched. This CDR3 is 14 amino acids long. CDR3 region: CASSSAWTGAVAFF. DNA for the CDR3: TGTGCCAGCAGCTCCGCCTGGACAGGAGCCGTAGCTTTCTTT.

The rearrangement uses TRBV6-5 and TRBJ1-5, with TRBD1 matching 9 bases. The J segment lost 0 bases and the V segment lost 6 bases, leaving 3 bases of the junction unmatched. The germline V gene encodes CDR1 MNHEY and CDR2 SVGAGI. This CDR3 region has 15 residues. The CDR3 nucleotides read TGTGCCAGCAGAGGGACAGGGCTTAGCAATCAGCCCCAGCATTTT. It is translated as CASRGTGLSNQPQHF.

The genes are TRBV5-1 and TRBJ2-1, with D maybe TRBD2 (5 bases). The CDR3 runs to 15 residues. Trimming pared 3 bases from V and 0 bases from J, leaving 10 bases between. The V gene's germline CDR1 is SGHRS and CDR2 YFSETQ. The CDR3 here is CASSSTGNSYNEQFF. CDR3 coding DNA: TGCGCCAGCAGCTCGACGGGGAACTCCTACAATGAGCAGTTCTTC.